Listed below are T cell receptor beta chains from one sample, sequenced in a study of blood T cell repertoires in COVID-19. The method was immunoSEQ multiplex PCR; TCRdb's version includes in-frame clones alone and lacks a portion of them. The sample lists around 250,000 clones; about nine tenths were seen once. Source material: peripheral blood. The receptors were sampled from a woman aged 25 to 39 with active or convalescent COVID-19. CDR3s include the opening cysteine and the closing phenylalanine or tryptophan. The order of the fields is D gene, CDR3 length, clone size, J gene, V gene, CDR3 DNA, CDR3 protein. D genes are given only for firm matches. Size tells how often a clone was seen (once, few, many) or the class of an expanded clone, and some rows leave it out.

TRBD2,16,NA,TRBJ2-3,TRBV5-8,TGTGCCAGCAGCCTAAACGGGGGGGGAGCCAGGGATACGCAGTATTTT,CASSLNGGGARDTQYF
TRBD1,18,few,TRBJ2-7,TRBV28,TGTGCCAGCAGTCCTCCCCCTGGGACAGGGGGCCTTTTCTACGAGCAGTACTTC,CASSPPPGTGGLFYEQYF
NA,13,NA,TRBJ2-5,TRBV11-1,TGTGCCAGCAGCTTTGGACTCCAAGAGACCCAGTACTTC,CASSFGLQETQYF
TRBD1,15,NA,TRBJ2-2,TRBV4-1,TGCGCCAGCAGCCATAGTCTACAGGGGGCCGGGGAGCTGTTTTTT,CASSHSLQGAGELFF
TRBD2,16,NA,TRBJ2-5,TRBV5-1,TGCGCCAGCAGCTTGGCTAGCGGGGGGGCCGGGGAGACCCAGTACTTC,CASSLASGGAGETQYF
TRBD2,14,NA,TRBJ2-7,TRBV7-2,TGTGCCAGCAGCTTCCAGCGGGGGGGCTACGAGCAGTACTTC,CASSFQRGGYEQYF
NA,18,NA,TRBJ2-2,TRBV21-1,TGTGCCAGCAGCAAGGCGGACAGGGTCTTTGGCGACACCGGGGAGCTGTTTTTT,CASSKADRVFGDTGELFF
NA,15,NA,TRBJ1-3,TRBV18,TGTGCCAGCTCACCGCCTTCGGGGAGAGGAAACACCATATATTTT,CASSPPSGRGNTIYF
NA,16,NA,TRBJ2-7,TRBV18,TGTGCCAGCTCGTATACAGGGGGGGTCATCTCCTACGAGCAGTACTTC,CASSYTGGVISYEQYF
NA,12,NA,TRBJ1-6,TRBV6-6,TGTGCCAGCAGTCATCAGGATTCACCCCTCCACTTT,CASSHQDSPLHF
NA,16,NA,TRBJ1-2,TRBV18,TGTGCCAGCTCACCAAAATTCGGGGAAGGATTCTCCGGCTACACCTTC,CASSPKFGEGFSGYTF
TRBD1,19,NA,TRBJ2-2,TRBV9,TGTGCCAGCAGCGAGCGTCCCACTCTGGGACAGGGGAGTCCCGGGGAGCTGTTTTTT,CASSERPTLGQGSPGELFF
TRBD1,15,once,TRBJ1-2,TRBV14,TGTGCCAGCAGCCAAGGGTCGACAGGGAACTATGGCTACACCTTC,CASSQGSTGNYGYTF
NA,15,NA,TRBJ2-5,TRBV30,TGTGCCTCCCCCTTCCCCCGAGCTGTCTCTAGGATCCAGTACTTC,CASPFPRAVSRIQYF
TRBD2,19,NA,TRBJ2-1,TRBV5-6,TGTGCCAGCAGCTTGATGGGGCTAGCGGGGGGACGCTCCTACAATGAGCAGTTCTTC,CASSLMGLAGGRSYNEQFF
NA,10,NA,TRBJ1-2,TRBV19,TGTGCCAGTAGACTACTGGGCTACACCTTC,CASRLLGYTF
TRBD1,15,NA,TRBJ1-5,TRBV2,TGTGCCAGCAGAGTCGAGGGGGCCCTAAATCAGCCCCAGCATTTT,CASRVEGALNQPQHF
NA,16,NA,TRBJ1-5,TRBV20-1,TGCAGTGCTAGTCCTGAGACTGGGGTGAGGGATCAGCCCCAGCATTTT,CSASPETGVRDQPQHF
NA,14,NA,TRBJ1-6,TRBV2,TGTGCCAGCAGCGCGGACTGGGAGGATTCACCCCTCCACTTT,CASSADWEDSPLHF
TRBD1,15,NA,TRBJ2-5,TRBV19,TGTGCCACTCGACGACAGGGAAGAAAGGGAGAGACCCAGTACTTC,CATRRQGRKGETQYF
NA,15,once,TRBJ1-6,TRBV30,TGTGCCTGGAGTCTCGGCAGGGGCGTGAATTCACCCCTCCACTTT,CAWSLGRGVNSPLHF
NA,14,NA,TRBJ2-3,TRBV6-1,TGTGCCAGCAGTGAACAGGGCACCACAGATACGCAGTATTTT,CASSEQGTTDTQYF
TRBD2,14,NA,TRBJ2-4,TRBV3-1/TRBV3-2,TGTGCCAGCAGCCAAGGGGCGGGGGGAAACATTCAATACTTC,CASSQGAGGNIQYF
TRBD2,19,NA,TRBJ2-3,TRBV5-1,TGCGCCAGCAGTCCACTTGGGACTAGCGGGTCCACTAGCACAGATACGCAGTATTTT,CASSPLGTSGSTSTDTQYF
TRBD2,14,once,TRBJ2-5,TRBV24-1,TGTGCCACCAGTAGCGGGGGGGCGCGGGAGACCCAGTACTTC,CATSSGGARETQYF
TRBD1,15,NA,TRBJ1-1,TRBV28,TGTGCCAGCAGTATCCACAGGGGGATGGACACTGAAGCTTTCTTT,CASSIHRGMDTEAFF
TRBD1,16,NA,TRBJ1-1,TRBV7-2,TGTGCCAGCAGCTTGACGACAGGGATAATGAACACTGAAGCTTTCTTT,CASSLTTGIMNTEAFF
NA,14,NA,TRBJ1-2,TRBV3-1/TRBV3-2,TGTGCCAGCAGCCAAGATCGTCGCGTCTATGGCTACACCTTC,CASSQDRRVYGYTF
TRBD2,16,NA,TRBJ2-1,TRBV24-1,TGTGCCACCAGTGATATCCAGCGGGGGGGCCCCGCCGAGCAGTTCTTC,CATSDIQRGGPAEQFF
NA,12,NA,TRBJ2-3,TRBV6-5,TGTGCCAGCAGTTCCGTTACAGATACGCAGTATTTT,CASSSVTDTQYF
TRBD2,16,NA,TRBJ2-5,TRBV5-1,TGCGCCAGCAGCTTCCAACTAGCGGGAGAAGCAGAGACCCAGTACTTC,CASSFQLAGEAETQYF
TRBD2,15,NA,TRBJ2-2,TRBV7-3,TGTGCCAGCAGCGCGGGACTAGCGGGCACCGGGGAGCTGTTTTTT,CASSAGLAGTGELFF
NA,13,NA,TRBJ2-1,TRBV19,TGTGCCAGTAGTACCAAACAGGGTAATGAGCAGTTCTTC,CASSTKQGNEQFF
NA,14,NA,TRBJ1-1,TRBV28,TGTGCCAGCCGTAGGAGGTGGCGTAACACTGAAGCTTTCTTT,CASRRRWRNTEAFF
TRBD1,14,NA,TRBJ1-3,TRBV6-5,TGTGCCAGCAGTTACTCAGGGGGCCGAAACACCATATATTTT,CASSYSGGRNTIYF
NA,15,NA,TRBJ2-2,TRBV7-9,TGTGCCAGCAGCTTAGCCACCAGGGTCACCGGGGAGCTGTTTTTT,CASSLATRVTGELFF
NA,13,NA,TRBJ1-5,TRBV30,TGTGCCTGGAGCTCAGGGTTCCAGCAGCCCCAGCATTTT,CAWSSGFQQPQHF
NA,13,NA,TRBJ1-1,TRBV27,TGTGCCAGCAGTTTATGGGTCGGGGCTGAAGCTTTCTTT,CASSLWVGAEAFF
NA,15,NA,TRBJ2-3,TRBV18,TGTGCCAGCTCACCCTCCGGGGGACGCACAGATACGCAGTATTTT,CASSPSGGRTDTQYF
NA,12,NA,TRBJ1-5,TRBV19,TGTGCCAGTAGTATACCAGAGGGCCCCGTACATTTT,CASSIPEGPVHF
NA,17,NA,TRBJ1-5,TRBV18,TGTGCCAGCTCACCACTGGGGGGAGTTAATAGCAATCAGCCCCAGCATTTT,CASSPLGGVNSNQPQHF
TRBD2,12,NA,TRBJ2-7,TRBV7-2,TGTGCCAGCAGCACTAGCGGGGGCGAGCAGTACTTC,CASSTSGGEQYF
TRBD1,15,NA,TRBJ2-7,TRBV7-6,TGTGCCAGCAGCTTAGCCCAGGGACAGGGCTACGAGCAGTACTTC,CASSLAQGQGYEQYF
NA,16,NA,TRBJ2-1,TRBV7-5,TGTGCCAGAAGCTTGGCAACTAGCGGGGGGGTTGATGAGCAGTTCTTC,CARSLATSGGVDEQFF
NA,15,NA,TRBJ1-6,TRBV5-6,TGTGCCAGCAGCTCGGTACAGGGTGGCTTTTCACCCCTCCACTTT,CASSSVQGGFSPLHF
NA,20,NA,TRBJ1-2,TRBV21-1,TGTGCCAGCAGCAAAGACCTCCAGGGGGACAACCACCCGAGGGCCTATGGCTACACCTTC,CASSKDLQGDNHPRAYGYTF
NA,13,NA,TRBJ1-6,TRBV2,TGTGCCAGCTCACAGGGCTCGGGGTCGCCCCTCCACTTT,CASSQGSGSPLHF
TRBD1,12,NA,TRBJ1-2,TRBV12-3/TRBV12-4,TGTGCCAGCAGTTATAGGGACAGGGGCTACACCTTC,CASSYRDRGYTF
TRBD1,15,NA,TRBJ1-2,TRBV5-6,TGTGCCAGCAGACCACAGGGGACTTATCCTGGAGGCTACACCTTC,CASRPQGTYPGGYTF
NA,13,NA,TRBJ1-5,TRBV12-3/TRBV12-4,TGTGCCAGCAGGCTAGAGGGCAATCAGCCCCAGCATTTT,CASRLEGNQPQHF
NA,14,many,TRBJ2-5,TRBV13,TGTGCCAGCAGCTTAGGACAGGGCTCGGAGACCCAGTACTTC,CASSLGQGSETQYF